The 13 T cell receptor beta chains reported below all come from one sample, sequenced in a study of identifying expanded T cells in peripheral blood. Using immunoSEQ multiplex PCR, the repertoire was profiled, and TCRdb retains in-frame clones only, with some absent. The sample consists of tens of thousands of clones, more than 75% of them appearing once. The sequenced sample consisted of blood. The receptors stem from a person aged 18 to 70 in good health.

The chain joins TRBV2 to TRBJ1-2; TRBD1 aligns across 7 bases. J gave up 2 bases and V 6 bases, and 9 bases lay outside the gene matches. The CDR3 sequence is 15 residues long. Looked up from germline, CDR1 is SNHLY and CDR2 is FYNNEI. The CDR3 DNA reads TGTGCCAGCAGGGCTGACAGGGCCGTAAACTATGGCTACACCTTC. It is translated as CASRADRAVNYGYTF. Filled out from reference TRBV2 and TRBJ1-2, the complete variable domain reads EPEVTQTPSHQVTQMGQEVILRCVPISNHLYFYWYRQILGQKVEFLVSFYNNEISEKSEIFDDQFSVERPDGSNFTLKIRSTKLEDSAMYFCASRADRAVNYGYTFGSGTRLTVV.

This clone occurred a few times. The genes are TRBV11-1 and TRBJ1-2, with D perhaps TRBD1 (6 bases). Trimming removed 7 bases at V and 2 bases at J, with 14 bases between. CDR3 length: 14 amino acids. Looked up from germline, CDR1 is SGHAT and CDR2 is FQDESV (reference sequence). For the CDR3, the DNA is TGTGCCAGCACCCGAAGGGGGGAGAACTATGGCTACACCTTC. Protein product: CASTRRGENYGYTF.

The chain combines TRBV19 with TRBJ1-1; maybe TRBD1 (5 bases). Germline-derived CDR1 and CDR2 are LNHDA and SQIVND (reference sequence). V was pared by 10 bases and J by 4 bases, with 19 bases between. The CDR3 sequence is 14 residues long. The CDR3 region is CATKEWRGVTEAFF. CDR3 DNA sequence: TGTGCCACCAAAGAGTGGCGGGGGGTCACTGAAGCTTTCTTT.

The rearrangement links TRBV6-6 to TRBJ2-2; D is possibly TRBD1 (6 bases). This CDR3 comprises 15 residues. Germline V gene sequence: CDR1 MNHNY, CDR2 SVGAGI (reference sequence). V lost 6 bases and J lost 5, with 16 bases in between. The CDR3 DNA follows: TGTGCCAGCAGCCCCCACGACAGGAGTACCGGGGAGCTGTTTTTT. Encoded protein: CASSPHDRSTGELFF.

The rearrangement joins TRBV7-2 to TRBJ1-1; D remains ambiguous. V lost 4 bases and J lost 9, with 15 bases in between. From germline, CDR1 is SGHTA and CDR2 FQGNSA. The CDR3 loop spans 13 amino acids. CDR3 protein: CASSSPPGPQAFF. CDR3 coding DNA: TGTGCCAGCAGCTCTCCACCCGGACCACAAGCTTTCTTT.

CDR3: CASTPPSGQGYEQYF. Here the CDR3 DNA reads TGTGCCAGCACCCCACCCTCTGGACAGGGCTACGAGCAGTACTTC. The chain links TRBV7-9 to TRBJ2-7; 8 bases are a match to TRBD1. V gave up 7 bases and J gave up 3 bases; unmatched junction bases: 11. Germline assignment: CDR1 SEHNR and CDR2 FQNEAQ (reference sequence). The CDR3 covers 15 residues. Based on the CDR3 plus reference TRBV7-9 and TRBJ2-7, the full variable domain is DTGVSQNPRHKITKRGQNVTFRCDPISEHNRLYWYRQTLGQGPEFLTYFQNEAQLEKSRLLSDRFSAERPKGSFSTLEIQRTEQGDSAMYLCASTPPSGQGYEQYFGPGTRLTVT.

The rearrangement joins TRBV13 to TRBJ2-7; D is ambiguous. The V gene's germline CDR1 is PRHDT and CDR2 FYEKMQ (reference sequence). V gave up 0 bases and J gave up 2 bases, with 8 bases separating them. The CDR3 has 14 residues. Here the CDR3 reads CASSLGTETYEQYF. The DNA of the CDR3 is TGTGCCAGCAGCTTAGGGACTGAGACCTACGAGCAGTACTTC.

The chain links TRBV19 to TRBJ2-3, with D perhaps TRBD2 (5 bases). The V end lost 7 bases, the J end lost 0 bases, and 14 bases lay between the germline ends. CDR1 and CDR2 from the germline V gene are LNHDA and SQIVND (reference sequence). This CDR3 contains 15 residues. The CDR3 here is CASTSSGWSTDTQYF. For the CDR3, the DNA is TGTGCCAGTACCTCATCGGGGTGGAGCACAGATACGCAGTATTTT. The full variable domain, its missing parts supplied by reference TRBV19 and TRBJ2-3, is DGGITQSPKYLFRKEGQNVTLSCEQNLNHDAMYWYRQDPGQGLRLIYYSQIVNDFQKGDIAEGYSVSREKKESFPLTVTSAQKNPTAFYLCASTSSGWSTDTQYFGPGTRLTVL.

The rearrangement links TRBV10-2 to TRBJ2-1, with a tentative D call TRBD1 (5 bases). Trimming pared 6 bases from V and 4 bases from J, leaving 16 bases between. Germline values: CDR1 WSHSY, CDR2 SAAADI. This CDR3 region has 15 residues. CDR3 protein: CASRGDRQVYNEQFF. The CDR3 nucleotides are TGCGCCAGCAGGGGTGACAGACAAGTATACAATGAGCAGTTCTTC.

The chain carries TRBV5-1 and TRBJ2-3; possible D gene TRBD1, 6 bases. From germline, CDR1 is SGHRS and CDR2 YFSETQ. The ends were cut back, 2 bases at V and 2 bases at J, with 12 bases in the middle. The CDR3 consists of 15 residues. The DNA of the CDR3 is TGCGCCAGCAGCTTCGGACAGACTTCCACAGATACGCAGTATTTT. Its translation: CASSFGQTSTDTQYF. The entire variable domain, with the rest obtained from reference TRBV5-1 and TRBJ2-3, is as follows: KAGVTQTPRYLIKTRGQQVTLSCSPISGHRSVSWYQQTPGQGLQFLFEYFSETQRNKGNFPGRFSGRQFSNSRSEMNVSTLELGDSALYLCASSFGQTSTDTQYFGPGTRLTVL.

The rearrangement joins TRBV4-1 to TRBJ2-7; D may be TRBD1 (5 bases). This CDR3 comprises 15 residues. Germline CDR1 is MGHRA and CDR2 is YSYEKL. The V end was cut by 2 bases, the J end by 0 bases, with 11 bases between. The CDR3 reads CASSQNSGISYEQYF. The DNA for the CDR3 is TGCGCCAGCAGCCAAAATTCAGGGATCTCCTACGAGCAGTACTTC.

The V gene is TRBV7-2, the J gene TRBJ1-1; 10 bases fit TRBD1. The J segment lost 3 bases and the V segment lost 5 bases, leaving 6 bases of the junction unmatched. This CDR3 contains 15 residues. Germline V gives CDR1 SGHTA, CDR2 FQGNSA. The CDR3 DNA follows: TGTGCCAGCAGCGGGCGGGACAGGGGTTACACTGAAGCTTTCTTT. This gives the protein CASSGRDRGYTEAFF. The full variable domain, completed using reference TRBV7-2 and TRBJ1-1, is GAGVSQSPSNKVTEKGKDVELRCDPISGHTALYWYRQSLGQGLEFLIYFQGNSAPDKSGLPSDRFSAERTGGSVSTLTIQRTQQEDSAVYLCASSGRDRGYTEAFFGQGTRLTVV.

This clone has just one count. This chain joins TRBV7-2 and TRBJ2-7; D is perhaps TRBD1 (8 bases). V was shortened by 3 bases and J by 3 bases, with 27 bases between the two germline ends. This CDR3 is 19 amino acids long. The germline V gene has CDR1 SGHTA and CDR2 FQGNSA. CDR3 sequence (DNA): TGTGCCAGCAGCTTCTCGCTGGGGGGAGGGACAGGAGGATTCTACGAGCAGTACTTC. As protein: CASSFSLGGGTGGFYEQYF.